This T cell receptor beta chain appears in the sequencing data of a study of T-cell memory formation after mild COVID-19. Study background: TCR clustering was largely donor specific.

The germline V gene encodes CDR1 SSHAT and CDR2 FNYEAQ (reference sequence). This CDR3 is built from 14 residues. This clonotype was counted at least ten times. What it binds is unknown. Its ends do not fully match the called genes, so a read error is possible. Notes on the study in general: The study found balanced CD4/CD8 in clones contracting day 15 to 85 and a CD4+ lean in later expanders. Pre-infection memory showed some responding clones, and this suggested that cross-reactive memory joined.

A 5'RACE reaction primed in the constant segment made cDNA libraries of TCR alpha and TCR beta, and these carried sample barcodes and UMIs. In TCRdb, the 5' RACE reads were re-called with MiXCR into one record per CDR3 protein. The table records 110,000 or so distinct CDR3 sequences, 22% of them present only once. The chain combines TRBV7-7 with TRBJ2-5; TRBD1 aligns across 10 bases. The TCR sequence derives from a man between 18 and 35 years old who had mild COVID-19 (a few samples of this study predate the infection). Cell type and time point are not known. Sequencing was carried out using PBMCs or a T cell subset sorted from them (not recorded which). The CDR3 coding sequence is TGTGCTAGCAGCTTGTGGACAGGGGGAGAGACCCAGTACTTC. This gives the protein CASSLWTGGETQYF.